These 25 T cell receptor beta chains originate from one sample sequenced in a study of blood T cell repertoires in COVID-19. Some clones are missing from TCRdb's copy, which holds only in-frame ones; the method was immunoSEQ multiplex PCR. The table has some 130,000 clones, roughly four fifths seen once. Sequencing was carried out using peripheral blood. All receptors come from a human donor in a cohort sampled during active COVID-19.

This chain uses TRBV7-8 with TRBJ2-7; TRBD2 matches at 11 bases. The CDR3 is 16 amino acids. V lost 3 bases to trimming and J lost 2 bases; unmatched junction nucleotides: 6. Germline lookup yields CDR1 SGHVS and CDR2 FQNEAQ. CDR3 bases: TGTGCCAGCAGCTTGGGACTAGCGGAGAGTGCCTACGAGCAGTACTTC. The encoded protein is CASSLGLAESAYEQYF.

The chain is built from TRBV4-2 and TRBJ2-7; D ambiguous. Germline V gene lookup returns CDR1 LGHNA and CDR2 YNFKEQ. This CDR3 is built from 14 residues. V lost 3 bases to trimming and J lost 3 bases, with 12 bases between them. The CDR3 bases are TGTGCCAGCAGCCATGACTGGGTGGGCTACGAGCAGTACTTC. This gives the protein CASSHDWVGYEQYF.

The V and J genes are TRBV10-1 and TRBJ1-2; no clear D. CDR1 WNHNN and CDR2 SYGVQD come from the germline V gene (reference sequence). CDR3 length: 13 residues. Trimming took off 2 bases at V and 3 bases at J, with 7 bases between the two ends. The chain's CDR3 is CASSEDSYYGYTF. The CDR3 bases are TGCGCCAGCAGTGAGGACTCCTACTATGGCTACACCTTC.

The chain combines TRBV4-1 with TRBJ1-1, with D perhaps TRBD1 (5 bases). Trimming left V 2 bases short and J 4 bases short, with 14 bases between. The CDR3 runs to 15 residues. The V gene's germline CDR1 is MGHRA and CDR2 YSYEKL. The CDR3 nucleotides read TGCGCCAGCAGCCAAAACAGGCAGGACGGCACTGAAGCTTTCTTT. Protein sequence: CASSQNRQDGTEAFF.

The rearrangement uses TRBV27 and TRBJ2-1; 9 positions match TRBD1. This CDR3 region has 15 residues. V was pared by 4 bases and J by 4 bases, with 5 bases of the junction left unmatched. Looked up from germline, CDR1 is MNHEY and CDR2 is SMNVEV (reference sequence). Here the CDR3 reads CASSSDRGWYNEQFF. The CDR3 nucleotides read TGTGCCAGCAGTTCGGACAGGGGTTGGTACAATGAGCAGTTCTTC.

This chain uses TRBV5-1 with TRBJ1-1; 8 positions agree with TRBD1. The CDR3 runs to 14 residues. Germline V gene lookup returns CDR1 SGHRS and CDR2 YFSETQ. J was trimmed by 3 bases and V by 5 bases; bases with no gene match: 6. CDR3 bases: TGCGCCAGCAGACTAGTGACAGGGGACACTGAAGCTTTCTTT. Translated, it gives CASRLVTGDTEAFF.

The rearrangement uses TRBV29-1 and TRBJ1-5; D is uncertain. V lost 4 bases, J lost 0 bases, and 13 bases lay in between. The CDR3 loop spans 15 amino acids. CDR1 and CDR2 from the germline V gene are SQVTM and ANQGSEA. The CDR3 region is CSVAVAAASNQPQHF. For the CDR3, the DNA is TGCAGCGTTGCAGTGGCGGCCGCTAGCAATCAGCCCCAGCATTTT.

The sample holds one count of this clone. The chain couples TRBV28 to TRBJ1-4; tentative D call: TRBD1 (6 bases). CDR1 and CDR2 from the germline V gene are MDHEN and SYDVKM. This CDR3 spans 15 amino acids. Deletions cut 7 bases from V and 4 bases from J, with 16 bases between. DNA for the CDR3: TGTGCCAGCACCCCCCGGACAGCTTTTAATGAAAAACTGTTTTTT. Translation: CASTPRTAFNEKLFF. Using reference TRBV28 and TRBJ1-4 for the parts outside the CDR3, the full variable domain is DVKVTQSSRYLVKRTGEKVFLECVQDMDHENMFWYRQDPGLGLRLIYFSYDVKMKEKGDIPEGYSVSREKKERFSLILESASTNQTSMYLCASTPRTAFNEKLFFGSGTQLSVL.

V usage is TRBV5-4 and J usage is TRBJ1-6; no firm D call. This CDR3 is 17 amino acids long. Germline CDR1 and CDR2: SGHNT and YYREEE (reference sequence). Trimming cost V 3 bases and J 0 bases, with 13 bases left between them. The CDR3 bases are TGTGCCAGCAGCTCAGACTCGTACCTCTCCTATAATTCACCCCTCCACTTT. It yields the protein CASSSDSYLSYNSPLHF.

The chain is built from TRBV5-1 and TRBJ2-2; maybe TRBD1 (7 bases). The CDR3 has 15 residues. Trimming shortened V by 5 bases and J by 5 bases, and 16 bases separated the two germline ends. Germline V gene sequence: CDR1 SGHRS, CDR2 YFSETQ. CDR3 nucleotide sequence: TGCGCCAGCAGGGATTTGACAGGGAGGACCGGGGAGCTGTTTTTT. As protein: CASRDLTGRTGELFF.

V gene TRBV7-9 combines with J gene TRBJ1-4, with TRBD1 as a possible D gene (6 bases). This CDR3 contains 15 residues. Germline loops: CDR1 SEHNR, CDR2 FQNEAQ (reference sequence). Trimming took 4 bases from V and 3 from J, leaving 12 bases between them. CDR3 bases: TGTGCCAGCAGCTCAACTGGACAGCCTAATGAAAAACTGTTTTTT. This translates into CASSSTGQPNEKLFF.

The J gene is TRBJ2-2, the V gene TRBV21-1; TRBD1, as called in the table, went unchecked against the DNA. TRBV21-1 has pseudogene status. The CDR3 is 16 residues long. CDR3 protein: CASSKVNRGDTGELFF. In DNA, the CDR3 is TGTGCCAGCAGCAAAGTAAACAGGGGGGACACCGGGGAGCTGTTTTTT.

The V call is TRBV6-1, the J call TRBJ2-2, with 7 positions matching TRBD2. Germline V gene data show CDR1 as MNHNS and CDR2 as SASEGT. J lost 0 bases, V lost 1 base, and 2 bases had no gene match. This CDR3 comprises 16 residues. This chain's CDR3 is CASSEGLAANTGELFF. Written as DNA, the CDR3 is TGTGCCAGCAGTGAAGGGCTAGCGGCGAACACCGGGGAGCTGTTTTTT.

This clone was found a few times. This chain joins TRBV5-6 and TRBJ2-2, with D possibly being TRBD1 (6 bases). Germline V gene data show CDR1 as SGHDT and CDR2 as YYEEEE. V dropped 2 bases and J dropped 1 base, with 9 bases sitting between them. The CDR3 is 15 amino acids. CDR3 sequence: CASSFGQRNTGELFF. The CDR3 DNA is TGTGCCAGCAGCTTCGGACAGCGGAACACCGGGGAGCTGTTTTTT.

The genes are TRBV6-5 and TRBJ2-7; 7 nucleotides match TRBD2. Germline values: CDR1 MNHEY, CDR2 SVGAGI. With 4 bases clipped from V and 4 bases from J, the junction kept 7 bases outside the gene matches. The length of the CDR3 is 14 residues. CDR3 protein: CASSSPGLTYEQYF. CDR3 bases: TGTGCCAGCAGTTCCCCGGGACTAACTTACGAGCAGTACTTC.

The CDR3: CASSPDRGFTGNTIYF. The CDR3 DNA reads as TGTGCCAGCTCACCGGACAGGGGCTTCACTGGAAACACCATATATTTT. The chain employs TRBV18 and TRBJ1-3; TRBD1 aligns across 9 bases. The CDR3 length is 16 residues. Germline lookup yields CDR1 KGHSH and CDR2 LQKENI. V dropped 3 bases and J dropped 2; count of bases not matched to a gene: 5.

The chain couples TRBV5-1 to TRBJ2-7; D possibly corresponds to TRBD1 (5 bases). Germline V lookup: CDR1 SGHRS, CDR2 YFSETQ. The CDR3 covers 15 residues. Trimming left V 0 bases short and J 6 bases short, with 16 bases between. The CDR3 DNA reads TGCGCCAGCAGCTTGGGAATGACCAGGGTTGGCGAGCAGTACTTC. Residues: CASSLGMTRVGEQYF. Looking up the rest from reference TRBV5-1 and TRBJ2-7 gives the full variable domain: KAGVTQTPRYLIKTRGQQVTLSCSPISGHRSVSWYQQTPGQGLQFLFEYFSETQRNKGNFPGRFSGRQFSNSRSEMNVSTLELGDSALYLCASSLGMTRVGEQYFGPGTRLTVT.

The V gene is TRBV5-6, the J gene TRBJ2-7; 9 bases align to TRBD1. The germline gives CDR1 SGHDT, CDR2 YYEEEE. CDR3 length: 14 residues. The trim removed 2 bases at V and 7 bases at J, leaving 7 bases unmatched. CDR3 nucleotides: TGTGCCAGCAGCTTCGGACAGGGGAATTGGGAGCAGTACTTC. Its protein product is CASSFGQGNWEQYF. The entire variable domain, with the rest obtained from reference TRBV5-6 and TRBJ2-7, is as follows: DAGVTQSPTHLIKTRGQQVTLRCSPKSGHDTVSWYQQALGQGPQFIFQYYEEEERQRGNFPDRFSGHQFPNYSSELNVNALLLGDSALYLCASSFGQGNWEQYFGPGTRLTVT.

DNA of the CDR3: TGTGCCAGTAGTATTGGGACTAGCGGATACAATGAGCAGTTCTTC. This gives the protein CASSIGTSGYNEQFF. The chain joins TRBV19 to TRBJ2-1; the match to TRBD2 covers 11 bases. CDR1 and CDR2 (germline): LNHDA, SQIVND (reference sequence). V was pared by 3 bases and J by 4 bases, with 2 bases of the junction left unmatched. The CDR3 loop spans 15 amino acids.

The rearrangement joins TRBV7-2 to TRBJ1-5; possibly TRBD1 for D (5 bases). The CDR3 consists of 14 residues. Per germline, CDR1 SGHTA and CDR2 FQGNSA. The germline V and J ends were trimmed by 1 base and 9 bases, with 13 bases remaining between them. The CDR3 spells CASSLDGGGWPQHF. The CDR3 nucleotides read TGTGCCAGCAGCTTAGACGGGGGAGGATGGCCCCAGCATTTT.

The J gene is TRBJ1-5, the V gene TRBV5-8, with D perhaps TRBD1 (6 bases). The V end lost 2 bases, the J end lost 3 bases, and 15 bases lay between the germline ends. Germline V CDR1 and CDR2: SGHTS, YDEGEE. CDR3 length: 16 residues. The CDR3 sequence is CASSLVRGYVNQPQHF. The CDR3 bases are TGTGCCAGCAGCTTAGTCAGGGGCTATGTCAATCAGCCCCAGCATTTT. Looking up the rest from reference TRBV5-8 and TRBJ1-5 gives the full variable domain: EAGVTQSPTHLIKTRGQQATLRCSPISGHTSVYWYQQALGLGLQFLLWYDEGEERNRGNFPPRFSGRQFPNYSSELNVNALELEDSALYLCASSLVRGYVNQPQHFGDGTRLSIL.

The chain couples TRBV6-6 to TRBJ1-2; D gene ambiguous. Trimming cost V 4 bases and J 6 bases, with 12 bases left between them. The CDR3 runs to 13 residues. Per germline, CDR1 MNHNY and CDR2 SVGAGI (reference sequence). In DNA, the CDR3 is TGTGCCAGCAGTTCCCCCGCGGGCAATGGCTACACCTTC. Translated: CASSSPAGNGYTF.

V is TRBV5-8 and J is TRBJ1-1, with D tentatively TRBD1 (6 bases). This CDR3 contains 13 residues. Germline V gives CDR1 SGHTS, CDR2 YDEGEE. V was cut by 0 bases and J by 5 bases, with 8 bases left in between. CDR3 sequence (DNA): TGTGCCAGCAGCTTGGATACAGGGACTGAAGCTTTCTTT. This sequence encodes CASSLDTGTEAFF.

Here the CDR3 DNA reads TGTGCCAGCCGCGGCGGCCTGACAGGGGACGGTTCACCCCTCCACTTT. Translated: CASRGGLTGDGSPLHF. The gene calls are TRBV28 and TRBJ1-6, with 8 bases that match TRBD1. In germline, CDR1 is MDHEN, CDR2 SYDVKM. Trimming removed 8 bases from V and 9 bases from J; junction bases left unmatched: 15. The CDR3 has 16 residues.

There are a few counts of this clone. V and J are TRBV6-1 and TRBJ2-7; TRBD2 is a possible D gene (5 bases). Trimming pared 2 bases from V and 0 bases from J, leaving 11 bases between. CDR3 length: 15 residues. CDR1 MNHNS and CDR2 SASEGT come from the germline V gene. The CDR3 DNA reads as TGTGCCAGCAGTGAATACTTAGCGAGCTCCTACGAGCAGTACTTC. This gives the protein CASSEYLASSYEQYF.